The present T cell receptor (beta chain) was sequenced within a study of blood T cell repertoires in COVID-19. Assay: immunoSEQ multiplex PCR; the TCRdb copy retains only in-frame clones and omits some. This sample has fewer than 65,000 clones, with approximately 90% found just once. Germline V gene data show CDR1 as SGHVS and CDR2 as FQNEAQ. Trimming pared 5 bases from V and 1 base from J, leaving 18 bases between. The CDR3 covers 16 residues. Sample: peripheral blood. The chain employs TRBV7-8 and TRBJ2-7; D unresolved. This clonotype originated in a man aged 45 to 65 with acute or convalescent COVID-19. In nucleotides, the CDR3 is TGTGCCAGCAGCCCCCTAGGCGGTTCCACATCCTACGAGCAGTACTTC. Amino acids: CASSPLGGSTSYEQYF. The entire variable domain, with the rest obtained from reference TRBV7-8 and TRBJ2-7, is as follows: GAGVSQSPRYKVAKRGQDVALRCDPISGHVSLFWYQQALGQGPEFLTYFQNEAQLDKSGLPSDRFFAERPEGSVSTLKIQRTQQEDSAVYLCASSPLGGSTSYEQYFGPGTRLTVT.